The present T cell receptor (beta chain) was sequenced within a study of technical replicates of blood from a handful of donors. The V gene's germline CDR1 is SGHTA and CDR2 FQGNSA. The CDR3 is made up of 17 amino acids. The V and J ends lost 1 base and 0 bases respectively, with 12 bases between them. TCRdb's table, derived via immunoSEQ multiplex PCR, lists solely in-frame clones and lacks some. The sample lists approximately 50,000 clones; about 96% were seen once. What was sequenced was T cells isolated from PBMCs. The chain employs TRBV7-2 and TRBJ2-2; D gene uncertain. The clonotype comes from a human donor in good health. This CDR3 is CASSLDWARTNTGELFF. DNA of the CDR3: TGTGCCAGCAGCTTAGATTGGGCGCGTACGAACACCGGGGAGCTGTTTTTT.